This TCR beta chain was sequenced during a study of technical replicates of blood from a few donors. The method was immunoSEQ multiplex PCR; TCRdb's version includes in-frame clones alone and lacks a portion of them. The sample holds about 82,000 clones, 96% seen once. The source of this sequence is a human donor in good health. Sequenced input: T cells isolated from PBMCs.

The CDR3 is CASSPQGGYTEAFF. The CDR3 DNA sequence: TGTGCCAGCTCACCACAGGGAGGGTACACTGAAGCTTTCTTT. V and J are TRBV18 and TRBJ1-1; D not certain. CDR1 and CDR2 (germline): KGHSH, LQKENI. This CDR3 has 14 amino acids. The V gene lost 1 base and the J gene lost 3 bases, with 9 bases spanning the gap.